Listed below are T cell receptor beta chains from one sample, sequenced in a study of blood T cell repertoires in COVID-19. Libraries were prepared by immunoSEQ multiplex PCR; TCRdb keeps only in-frame clonotypes and omits some of them. The sample records roughly 150,000 clones, more than 75% being singletons. Sequenced material: peripheral blood. These receptors came from a woman aged 55 to 70 with COVID-19, enrolled during active disease. Each CDR3 is given with its conserved first and last residue.

J,V,CDR3
TRBJ2-3,TRBV14,CASSPTTDTQYF
TRBJ2-7,TRBV19,CASTPGLAETYEQYF
TRBJ1-6,TRBV10-3,CAIRGVDNSPLHF
TRBJ1-2,TRBV19,CASRDRQAPYGYTF
TRBJ1-2,TRBV25-1,CASSSPGQGVYGYTF
TRBJ1-1,TRBV4-2,CASSQWGGIEDTEAFF
TRBJ1-3,TRBV15,CATSRDRGSGNTIYF
TRBJ2-4,TRBV3-1/TRBV3-2,CASSGGGLPYF
TRBJ1-1,TRBV7-9,CASSYPGILNTEAFF
TRBJ2-2,TRBV7-2,CASSSFTGELFF
TRBJ1-6,TRBV6-1,CASSEGAGSPLHF
TRBJ2-4,TRBV7-8,CASSSSGGRNIQYF
TRBJ1-2,TRBV24-1,CATSGGYGYTF
TRBJ2-5,TRBV15,CATSLLTGIGRETQYF
TRBJ1-1,TRBV5-4,CASSSGQMNTEAFF
TRBJ1-2,TRBV5-1,CASSLEDNINYGYTF